This entry is about one T cell receptor beta chain. Its antigen is not identified. The sample belongs to a study of shared clonotypes between healthy human individuals. Study in general: Plates per donor: three CD4 naive, three CD4 memory, two CD8 naive, one CD8 memory.

The assay was immunoSEQ multiplex PCR, and TCRdb's table has in-frame clones only and misses some. The repertoire holds roughly 1,600,000 clones, roughly 98.5% seen once, with 0.36% in the top ten. The study's findings and limits: The study sampled only blood, and tissue repertoires likely differ.

Trimming at V came to 4 bases and at J to 10 bases, leaving 9 bases not matched to a gene. CDR3 length: 14 amino acids. Per the germline V gene, CDR1 is SGDLS and CDR2 is YYNGEE. Each sample came from a Caucasian adult donor living in Nashville, Tennessee. This receptor was taken from a man aged 30 to 39 in good health. The sequenced sample was naive CD4+ T cells sorted from blood. Subset indicated: CD45RA+ positively selected. The V call is TRBV9, the J call TRBJ2-1, with 9 nucleotides matching TRBD2. The CDR3 region is CASSSGLARPEQFF. CDR3 bases: TGTGCCAGCAGCTCAGGACTAGCGAGACCGGAGCAGTTCTTC. The whole variable domain, filled in from reference TRBV9 and TRBJ2-1, reads DSGVTQTPKHLITATGQRVTLRCSPRSGDLSVYWYQQSLDQGLQFLIQYYNGEERAKGNILERFSAQQFPDLHSELNLSSLELGDSALYFCASSSGLARPEQFFGPGTRLTVL.